This T cell receptor beta chain came from a study of cytomegalovirus exposure and HLA in healthy donors. On the study more broadly: The 90 to 150 validation repertoires and the approximately 670 first-cohort repertoires shared a platform, a later analysis reported.

The germline V gene encodes CDR1 SGHNT and CDR2 YYREEE (reference sequence). CDR3 size: 16 residues. V shed 4 bases, J shed 1 base, and the junction held 9 bases outside the gene matches. Using immunoSEQ multiplex PCR, the repertoire was profiled, and TCRdb retains in-frame clones only, with some absent. The table includes roughly 150,000 clones, around four fifths detected once. Regarding this clone: Its specificity is not known.

Study-level findings and limits: The authors enumerated under 200 TCR beta chains as linked to cytomegalovirus. Later, an analysis found that TCR clusters from the first cohort tended to co-occur in the 90 to 150 validation repertoires. Most observed TCR sequences were rare, whereas some public TCRs were detected in many donors.

The V and J genes are TRBV5-4 and TRBJ2-7; 9 bases are shared with TRBD1. This receptor was obtained from a man between 25 and 39 years old in good health and CMV-seropositive. Sequencing was performed on PBMCs. CDR3 loop: CASSATGTGKSYEQYF. CDR3 nucleotide sequence: TGTGCCAGCAGCGCCACCGGGACAGGGAAATCCTACGAGCAGTACTTC.